The T cell receptor beta chain under discussion was sequenced for a study of T cell changes during pregnancy in multiple sclerosis. The CDR3 is 15 amino acids. The germline gives CDR1 KGHSH, CDR2 LQKENI. V dropped 3 bases and J dropped 6; count of bases not matched to a gene: 4. The assay was immunoSEQ multiplex PCR, and TCRdb's table has in-frame clones only and misses some. The sample comprises around 52,000 clones, roughly 90% of which are singletons, and 0.16% rests with the top ten. The specimen comprised CD4+ T cells from peripheral blood mononuclear cells, sampled after pregnancy. V and J are TRBV18 and TRBJ1-6, with TRBD1 matching 8 bases. The TCR comes from a female donor in good health, enrolled as a control in a pregnancy study. The CDR3 loop reads CASSPGGTGNSPLHF. The CDR3 DNA sequence: TGTGCCAGCTCACCCGGGGGGACAGGTAATTCACCCCTCCACTTT. Looking up the rest from reference TRBV18 and TRBJ1-6 gives the full variable domain: NAGVMQNPRHLVRRRGQEARLRCSPMKGHSHVYWYRQLPEEGLKFMVYLQKENIIDESGMPKERFSAEFPKEGPSILRIQQVVRGDSAAYFCASSPGGTGNSPLHFGNGTRLTVT.